The present T cell receptor (beta chain) was sequenced within a study of T cells in Graves' hyperthyroidism and ophthalmopathy. The wider study: Peripheral blood was drawn at first diagnosis, prior to all treatment.

Progressors' blood was drawn at hyperthyroidism diagnosis, before ophthalmopathy symptoms. Isolation of PBMCs was performed on about 9.9 ml fresh peripheral blood. The CDR3 regions of TCR beta were amplified from RNA transcripts. The TCR CDR3 first-round RT-PCR relied on the HTBI primer set. TCRdb called the multiplex PCR reads again in MiXCR, with one record for every CDR3 protein. The sample has about 280,000 distinct CDR3 sequences; less than 30% are singletons. This clonotype was seen many times. The sequencing sample was made of blood. The source of this sequence is a middle-aged man with Graves' hyperthyroidism that later progressed to Graves' ophthalmopathy.

The CDR3: CASSFTAGVDTGELFF. The CDR3 bases are TGTGCCAGCAGTTTTACGGCGGGAGTTGACACCGGGGAGCTGTTTTTT. J is TRBJ2-2 and V is TRBV12-3 or TRBV12-4, with 7 nucleotides matching TRBD2. CDR3 size: 16 residues. The junction had 7 bases not matched to a gene; V was cut back by 3 bases and J by 3 bases.